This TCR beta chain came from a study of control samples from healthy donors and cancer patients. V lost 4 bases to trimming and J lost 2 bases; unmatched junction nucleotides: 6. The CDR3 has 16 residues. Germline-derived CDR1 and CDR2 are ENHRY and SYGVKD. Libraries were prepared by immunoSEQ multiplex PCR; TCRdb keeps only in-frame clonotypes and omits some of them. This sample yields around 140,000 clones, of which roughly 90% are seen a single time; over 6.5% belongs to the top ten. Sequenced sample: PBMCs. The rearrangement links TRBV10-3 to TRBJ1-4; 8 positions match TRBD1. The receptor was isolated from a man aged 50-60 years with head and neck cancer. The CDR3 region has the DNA TGTGCCATCAGTGGCGACAGGGGTGCCACTAATGAAAAACTGTTTTTT. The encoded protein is CAISGDRGATNEKLFF.